Following are 27 T cell receptor beta chains from one sample sequenced in a study of cytomegalovirus exposure and HLA in healthy donors. The assay was immunoSEQ multiplex PCR, and TCRdb's table has in-frame clones only and misses some. Among approximately 81,000 clones listed, 85% to 95% were seen once. The specimen sequenced was PBMCs. These receptor sequences come from a man between 18 and 29 years old in good health and CMV-seronegative.

A single count supports this clone. The J gene is TRBJ2-1, the V gene TRBV6-5; TRBD2 aligns across 7 bases. The V gene's germline CDR1 is MNHEY and CDR2 SVGAGI. V trimming: 2 bases; J trimming: 8 bases; junction bases outside the gene matches: 9. CDR3 length: 15 amino acids. The CDR3, as DNA: TGTGCCAGCAGTTACCTACTAGCGTCAAGGGATGAGCAGTTCTTC. This translates into CASSYLLASRDEQFF.

This rearrangement joins TRBV2 to TRBJ1-5; perhaps TRBD1 as D (6 bases). The germline CDR1 and CDR2 sequences are SNHLY and FYNNEI. The V and J ends lost 3 bases and 0 bases respectively, with 12 bases between them. The CDR3 extends over 16 amino acids. CDR3 sequence reads: CASSEQGTYSNQPQHF. Here the CDR3 DNA reads TGTGCCAGCAGTGAGCAGGGGACCTATAGCAATCAGCCCCAGCATTTT.

The chain links TRBV5-1 to TRBJ2-1, with TRBD2 identical over 11 bases. Trimming took 3 bases from V and 8 from J; bases not matched to a gene: 4. Germline CDR1 SGHRS, CDR2 YFSETQ. This CDR3 contains 14 residues. The DNA of the CDR3 is TGCGCCAGCAGCTCCGGACTAGCGGGCGATGAGCAGTTCTTC. This translates into CASSSGLAGDEQFF.

V and J are TRBV11-2 and TRBJ1-6, with TRBD1 matching 7 bases. The V and J ends lost 1 base and 9 bases, in that order; junction bases with no gene match: 6. Germline V gene data show CDR1 as SGHAT and CDR2 as FQNNGV. The CDR3 length is 15 residues. The CDR3 loop is CASSLGTGEGSPLHF. The CDR3 nucleotides read TGTGCCAGCAGCTTAGGAACAGGGGAAGGTTCACCCCTCCACTTT.

J is TRBJ2-7 and V is TRBV11-3; TRBD2 agrees at 11 bases. The CDR3 extends over 15 amino acids. After removal of 1 base from V and 2 bases from J, the junction contained 1 base not matched to a gene. From germline, CDR1 is SGHNT and CDR2 YENEEA. CDR3 loop: CASSLGLAGPYEQYF. CDR3 DNA: TGTGCCAGCAGCTTAGGACTAGCGGGGCCCTACGAGCAGTACTTC.

This clone was observed a single time. The chain is built from TRBV15 and TRBJ1-1; D remains ambiguous. CDR1 and CDR2 from the germline V gene are LNHNV and YYDKDF (reference sequence). The CDR3 runs to 12 residues. V was shortened by 5 bases and J by 3 bases, with 7 bases between the two germline ends. CDR3 sequence: CATSQVDTEAFF. DNA of the CDR3: TGTGCCACCAGCCAGGTGGACACTGAAGCTTTCTTT. Full variable domain (missing parts from reference TRBV15 and TRBJ1-1): DAMVIQNPRYQVTQFGKPVTLSCSQTLNHNVMYWYQQKSSQAPKLLFHYYDKDFNNEADTPDNFQSRRPNTSFCFLDIRSPGLGDTAMYLCATSQVDTEAFFGQGTRLTVV.

The chain recombines TRBV5-1 with TRBJ2-1; 9 bases agree with TRBD2. CDR3 length: 18 residues. The junction had 11 bases not matched to a gene; V was cut back by 0 bases and J by 4 bases. From germline, CDR1 is SGHRS and CDR2 YFSETQ. CDR3 DNA: TGCGCCAGCAGCTTGGATTATTGGCTAGCGGGACAATACAATGAGCAGTTCTTC. It is translated as CASSLDYWLAGQYNEQFF.

This clone was seen only a few times. This sequence joins TRBV7-2 and TRBJ1-5; the match to TRBD1 covers 12 bases. CDR1 is SGHTA, CDR2 FQGNSA, per germline. With V trimmed by 3 bases and J by 7 bases, 7 bases remained unmatched. The CDR3 is 16 amino acids. CDR3 sequence reads: CASSFVPGQGAQPQHF. CDR3 sequence (DNA): TGTGCCAGCAGCTTTGTCCCGGGACAGGGGGCACAGCCCCAGCATTTT.

This clone came up once. The V and J genes are TRBV6-5 and TRBJ2-5, with D perhaps matching TRBD1 (6 bases). The germline V gene has CDR1 MNHEY and CDR2 SVGAGI. This CDR3 has 16 residues. Trimming removed 4 bases from V and 0 bases from J, with 15 bases in between. In nucleotides, the CDR3 is TGTGCCAGCAGTTCCCTCAAAGGACAGCACCAAGAGACCCAGTACTTC. Protein product: CASSSLKGQHQETQYF.

The genes are TRBV19 and TRBJ1-1; 9 bases line up with TRBD1. The CDR3 spans 14 residues. The V segment lost 7 bases and the J segment 2 bases; nucleotides outside the gene matches: 5. Germline loops: CDR1 LNHDA, CDR2 SQIVND (reference sequence). CDR3 in amino acids: CASTYRGHNTEAFF. The CDR3 nucleotides read TGTGCCAGTACCTACAGGGGGCATAACACTGAAGCTTTCTTT.

The chain carries TRBV5-4 and TRBJ2-7; 9 bases are a match to TRBD1. Germline-derived CDR1 and CDR2 are SGHNT and YYREEE (reference sequence). V gave up 5 bases and J gave up 4 bases; unmatched junction bases: 13. The CDR3 is made up of 16 amino acids. The CDR3 sequence: CASSRPPGTGYYEQYF. Here the CDR3 DNA reads TGTGCCAGCAGTCGACCTCCCGGGACAGGGTATTACGAGCAGTACTTC.

The CDR3 nucleotides read TGCGCCAGCAGCTACAGGGTCGAGCAGTACTTC. Translation: CASSYRVEQYF. The genes are TRBV5-1 and TRBJ2-7, with a possible D match to TRBD1 (6 bases). With 3 bases removed from V and 6 bases from J, the gap between germline ends came to 7 bases. Looked up from germline, CDR1 is SGHRS and CDR2 is YFSETQ. The CDR3 spans 11 residues.

This rearrangement joins TRBV5-1 to TRBJ2-7; D is possibly TRBD2 (6 bases). The CDR3 extends over 17 amino acids. Trimming removed 2 bases from V and 3 bases from J, with 21 bases in between. The germline gives CDR1 SGHRS, CDR2 YFSETQ. The CDR3 protein is CASSLEMGRGGNYEQYF. As DNA, the CDR3 is TGCGCCAGCAGCTTAGAAATGGGGCGGGGAGGTAACTACGAGCAGTACTTC.

This clone came up once. V gene TRBV6-5 combines with J gene TRBJ2-5, with D perhaps TRBD2 (6 bases). Germline CDR1 and CDR2: MNHEY and SVGAGI. There are 15 residues in the CDR3. With 2 bases removed from V and 1 base from J, the gap between germline ends came to 11 bases. CDR3 amino acids: CASSYTGAAQETQYF. In nucleotides, the CDR3 is TGTGCCAGCAGTTACACGGGAGCAGCCCAAGAGACCCAGTACTTC.

The chain couples TRBV6-5 to TRBJ1-5; possible D gene TRBD1, 6 bases. Germline CDR1 reads MNHEY; CDR2 reads SVGAGI. The CDR3 sequence is 15 residues long. V shed 0 bases and J shed 1 base, with 7 bases lying between them. The CDR3 DNA is TGTGCCAGCAGTTACTCCCAGGGGAGCAATCAGCCCCAGCATTTT. This codes for CASSYSQGSNQPQHF.

This clone was counted a single time. The rearrangement uses TRBV7-8 and TRBJ2-1; D perhaps matches TRBD1 (5 bases). Germline V gene data show CDR1 as SGHVS and CDR2 as FQNEAQ. Trimming cost V 3 bases and J 9 bases, with 12 bases left between them. The CDR3 loop spans 13 amino acids. The DNA for the CDR3 is TGTGCCAGCAGCTTGTCGGGTCAGGGTGAGCAGTTCTTC. It translates to CASSLSGQGEQFF.

This sequence joins TRBV7-9 and TRBJ1-2, with D possibly being TRBD1 (6 bases). Trimming shortened V by 5 bases and J by 2 bases, and 24 bases separated the two germline ends. The CDR3 spans 18 residues. Looked up from germline, CDR1 is SEHNR and CDR2 is FQNEAQ (reference sequence). CDR3 DNA sequence: TGTGCCAGCAGCAGAAGGAAACCGGACAGTCAACCGAACTATGGCTACACCTTC. Its protein product is CASSRRKPDSQPNYGYTF.

The chain carries TRBV7-8 and TRBJ2-7, with TRBD1 matching over 11 bases. Per the germline V gene, CDR1 is SGHVS and CDR2 is FQNEAQ. The CDR3 totals 15 residues. Germline trimming cut 5 bases from V and 7 bases from J; bases unmatched to any gene: 10. CDR3 protein: CASSPKDRGLEEQYF. For the CDR3, the DNA is TGTGCCAGCAGCCCTAAGGACAGGGGGCTGGAAGAGCAGTACTTC.

The rearrangement uses TRBV19 and TRBJ1-1, with D perhaps matching TRBD1 (5 bases). Germline V lookup: CDR1 LNHDA, CDR2 SQIVND (reference sequence). V lost 6 bases and J lost 4, with 24 bases in between. The length of the CDR3 is 17 residues. The CDR3: CASRKRDEATGGTEAFF. DNA of the CDR3: TGTGCCAGTAGGAAAAGGGATGAAGCTACCGGGGGCACTGAAGCTTTCTTT.

The V gene is TRBV6-5, the J gene TRBJ2-6; D remains unclear. V dropped 6 bases and J dropped 0 bases, with 9 bases sitting between them. Looked up from germline, CDR1 is MNHEY and CDR2 is SVGAGI. The CDR3 is 15 amino acids. The CDR3 region has the DNA TGTGCCAGCAGCCTACAGTACTCTGGGGCCAACGTCCTGACTTTC. The encoded protein is CASSLQYSGANVLTF.

The chain recombines TRBV5-4 with TRBJ2-1, with 9 bases that match TRBD2. Germline V CDR1 and CDR2: SGHNT, YYREEE (reference sequence). Trimming cost V 4 bases and J 4 bases; bases outside gene matches: 9. The CDR3 totals 16 residues. The CDR3 nucleotides read TGTGCCAGCAGCCTAATAGCGGGAGCTACTTACAATGAGCAGTTCTTC. It specifies CASSLIAGATYNEQFF.

The CDR3 sequence: CASSASGTGIDEQYF. The CDR3 region has the DNA TGCGCCAGCAGCGCATCCGGGACAGGGATAGACGAGCAGTACTTC. The V call is TRBV5-1, the J call TRBJ2-7; 9 positions agree with TRBD1. V dropped 4 bases and J dropped 5; count of bases not matched to a gene: 10. There are 15 residues in the CDR3. From germline, CDR1 is SGHRS and CDR2 YFSETQ.

The chain combines TRBV5-4 with TRBJ2-2; TRBD1 matches 8 bases. The CDR3 extends over 14 amino acids. V was clipped by 7 bases and J by 1 base; unmatched bases: 3. The V gene's germline CDR1 is SGHNT and CDR2 YYREEE (reference sequence). In DNA, the CDR3 is TGTGCCAGCGGTACAGGGGGGAACACCGGGGAGCTGTTTTTT. Protein sequence: CASGTGGNTGELFF.

This rearrangement joins TRBV5-1 to TRBJ1-2; D gene unclear. The germline V and J ends were trimmed by 0 bases and 2 bases, with 5 bases remaining between them. Germline V gene sequence: CDR1 SGHRS, CDR2 YFSETQ. The CDR3 length is 13 residues. The CDR3 DNA reads as TGCGCCAGCAGCTTGGGTATGAACTATGGCTACACCTTC. Translated: CASSLGMNYGYTF. The full variable domain, in which reference TRBV5-1 and TRBJ1-2 provide the parts outside the CDR3, is KAGVTQTPRYLIKTRGQQVTLSCSPISGHRSVSWYQQTPGQGLQFLFEYFSETQRNKGNFPGRFSGRQFSNSRSEMNVSTLELGDSALYLCASSLGMNYGYTFGSGTRLTVV.

V and J are TRBV9 and TRBJ2-5; D unclear. In germline, CDR1 is SGDLS, CDR2 YYNGEE. The V end lost 0 bases, the J end lost 3 bases, and 9 bases lay between the germline ends. The CDR3 has 14 amino acids. The CDR3 nucleotides read TGTGCCAGCAGCGTAGCTCCTAGAAAAGAGACCCAGTACTTC. Protein: CASSVAPRKETQYF.

The rearrangement joins TRBV27 to TRBJ2-7, with 9 bases aligning to TRBD2. Trimming at V came to 5 bases and at J to 3 bases, leaving 8 bases not matched to a gene. CDR3 length equals 15 residues. Looked up from germline, CDR1 is MNHEY and CDR2 is SMNVEV (reference sequence). The CDR3 loop is CASSTPTSGHYEQYF. For the CDR3, the DNA is TGTGCCAGCAGTACCCCGACTAGCGGACACTACGAGCAGTACTTC.

The rearrangement links TRBV30 to TRBJ2-7; the match to TRBD1 covers 9 bases. CDR1 and CDR2 from the germline V gene are GTSNPN and SVGIG (reference sequence). V gave up 2 bases and J gave up 3 bases; unmatched junction bases: 5. The CDR3 sequence is 14 residues long. Here the CDR3 DNA reads TGTGCCTGGAGTAGGACAGGGGTCCGCTACGAGCAGTACTTC. As protein: CAWSRTGVRYEQYF.